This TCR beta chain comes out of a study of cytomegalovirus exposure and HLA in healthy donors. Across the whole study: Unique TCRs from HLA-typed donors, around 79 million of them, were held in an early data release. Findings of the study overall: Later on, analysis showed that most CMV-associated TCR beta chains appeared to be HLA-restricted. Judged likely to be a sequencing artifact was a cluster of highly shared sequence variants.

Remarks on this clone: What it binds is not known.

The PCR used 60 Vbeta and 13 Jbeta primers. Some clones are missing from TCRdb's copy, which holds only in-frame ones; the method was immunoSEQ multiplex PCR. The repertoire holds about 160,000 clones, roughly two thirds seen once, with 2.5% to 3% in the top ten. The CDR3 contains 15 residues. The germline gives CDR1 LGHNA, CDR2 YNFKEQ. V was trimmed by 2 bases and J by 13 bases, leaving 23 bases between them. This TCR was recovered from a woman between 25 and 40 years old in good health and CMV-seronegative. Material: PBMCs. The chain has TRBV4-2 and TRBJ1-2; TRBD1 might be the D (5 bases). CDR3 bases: TGTGCCAGCAGCCAACCGGAAAGTAGGGGTTGGTCTAGCACCTTC. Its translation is CASSQPESRGWSSTF.